The 27 T cell receptor beta chains below were found in one sample sequenced in a study of blood T cell repertoires in COVID-19 (TCRdb year 2020). The library was generated by the immunoSEQ multiplex PCR assay. In its TCRdb copy, this immuneACCESS table keeps in-frame sequences only and misses some clones. Where compared with another copy, unresolved V genes explain less than half of these, and the others have no known cause. The sample profile shows about 210,000 clones; 70% to 90% of them were found once. The top ten hold about 4.8% of the sample. Sequencing used peripheral blood. All receptors derive from a woman in her thirties or forties with acute or convalescent COVID-19.

The chain has TRBV6-2 or TRBV6-3 and TRBJ2-2; 7 bases align to TRBD1. Germline loops: CDR1 MNHEY, CDR2 SVGEGT. After removal of 2 bases from V and 6 bases from J, the junction contained 9 bases not matched to a gene. This CDR3 contains 16 residues. The CDR3 bases are TGTGCCAGCAGTTACCACAGGGGCCTACTCCCCGGGGAGCTGTTTTTT. This sequence encodes CASSYHRGLLPGELFF.

The chain uses TRBV30 and TRBJ1-5, with a weak D call TRBD1 (5 bases). CDR3 length: 14 residues. The V gene lost 5 bases and the J gene lost 2 bases, with 13 bases spanning the gap. CDR1 GTSNPN and CDR2 SVGIG come from the germline V gene (reference sequence). The CDR3 region has the DNA TGTGCCTGGGGAGGCGCGGGACGCAATCAGCCCCAGCATTTT. This sequence encodes CAWGGAGRNQPQHF. Full variable domain (remainder filled in from reference TRBV30 and TRBJ1-5): SQTIHQWPATLVQPVGSPLSLECTVEGTSNPNLYWYRQAAGRGLQLLFYSVGIGQISSEVPQNLSASRPQDRQFILSSKKLLLSDSGFYLCAWGGAGRNQPQHFGDGTRLSIL.

The V call is TRBV19, the J call TRBJ1-2; possible D gene TRBD1, 5 bases. The CDR3 length is 16 residues. Per the germline V gene, CDR1 is LNHDA and CDR2 is SQIVND (reference sequence). V was shortened by 7 bases and J by 4 bases, with 22 bases between the two germline ends. The CDR3 DNA is TGTGCCAGTATCCCCGGCGGGAGGGGCGCGGGCTATGGCTACACCTTC. Protein product: CASIPGGRGAGYGYTF.

This clone was detected a few times. The chain joins TRBV5-6 to TRBJ2-3, with 8 bases fitting TRBD2. Germline V gives CDR1 SGHDT, CDR2 YYEEEE. The CDR3 runs 16 residues. V trimming: 0 bases; J trimming: 2 bases; junction bases outside the gene matches: 5. The DNA of the CDR3 is TGTGCCAGCAGCTTGGGCGTAGCGGGGAACACAGATACGCAGTATTTT. It translates to CASSLGVAGNTDTQYF.

This sequence joins TRBV11-2 and TRBJ2-3; 8 bases map to TRBD2. J lost 5 bases, V lost 5 bases, and 12 bases had no gene match. The CDR3 contains 16 residues. Germline V gene sequence: CDR1 SGHAT, CDR2 FQNNGV. This chain's CDR3 is CASSLLAGSSGDTQYF. As DNA, the CDR3 is TGTGCCAGCAGCCTATTAGCGGGGTCCTCGGGAGATACGCAGTATTTT.

J is TRBJ1-2 and V is TRBV5-6; D is unresolved. The germline gives CDR1 SGHDT, CDR2 YYEEEE. The V end was cut by 5 bases, the J end by 5 bases, with 10 bases between. The CDR3 runs to 12 residues. For the CDR3, the DNA is TGTGCCAGCAGGAGAGAGACTTATGGCTACACCTTC. Translating it yields CASRRETYGYTF.

The chain links TRBV7-3 to TRBJ2-3; 7 nucleotides match TRBD1. V shed 4 bases, J shed 2 bases, and the junction held 9 bases outside the gene matches. The CDR3 is 16 amino acids. Germline V CDR1 and CDR2: SGHTA, FQGTGA. This CDR3 reads CASSSSTGTDTDTQYF. As DNA, the CDR3 is TGTGCCAGCAGCTCATCTACCGGGACAGACACAGATACGCAGTATTTT. Complete variable domain (other parts from reference TRBV7-3 and TRBJ2-3): GAGVSQTPSNKVTEKGKYVELRCDPISGHTALYWYRQSLGQGPEFLIYFQGTGAADDSGLPNDRFFAVRPEGSVSTLKIQRTERGDSAVYLCASSSSTGTDTDTQYFGPGTRLTVL.

V gene TRBV19 combines with J gene TRBJ2-4, with 9 nucleotides matching TRBD1. The CDR3 is 13 amino acids. J lost 7 bases, V lost 4 bases, and 2 bases had no gene match. CDR1 is LNHDA and CDR2 is SQIVND in the germline V gene (reference sequence). CDR3 sequence reads: CASSRGQGNIQYF. The CDR3 nucleotides read TGTGCCAGTAGTAGGGGACAGGGTAACATTCAGTACTTC. The complete variable domain, with remaining parts taken from reference TRBV19 and TRBJ2-4, reads DGGITQSPKYLFRKEGQNVTLSCEQNLNHDAMYWYRQDPGQGLRLIYYSQIVNDFQKGDIAEGYSVSREKKESFPLTVTSAQKNPTAFYLCASSRGQGNIQYFGAGTRLSVL.

The rearrangement joins TRBV5-1 to TRBJ1-1, with D possibly being TRBD1 (6 bases). Trimming pared 2 bases from V and 1 base from J, leaving 12 bases between. From germline, CDR1 is SGHRS and CDR2 YFSETQ. The CDR3 covers 15 residues. The CDR3 DNA reads TGCGCCAGCAGCTTACAGGGTCTGAGGAACACTGAAGCTTTCTTT. Translating it yields CASSLQGLRNTEAFF.

The chain has TRBV18 and TRBJ1-3; TRBD1 agrees at 12 bases. From germline, CDR1 is KGHSH and CDR2 LQKENI. The CDR3 spans 16 residues. Trimming removed 5 bases from V and 2 bases from J; junction bases left unmatched: 4. The CDR3 loop reads CASSSGTGGTGNTIYF. CDR3 in DNA: TGTGCCAGCTCAAGCGGGACAGGGGGCACTGGAAACACCATATATTTT.

The J gene is TRBJ1-1, the V gene TRBV7-2; D possibly corresponds to TRBD1 (5 bases). Looked up from germline, CDR1 is SGHTA and CDR2 is FQGNSA. The CDR3 consists of 17 residues. V gave up 5 bases and J gave up 10 bases, with 29 bases separating them. This CDR3 is CASSQPLGTDPRRGAFF. The CDR3 DNA sequence: TGTGCCAGCAGCCAACCCTTGGGGACCGATCCGAGGCGGGGAGCTTTCTTT.

V gene TRBV6-5 combines with J gene TRBJ1-5; perhaps TRBD1 as D (5 bases). This CDR3 spans 13 amino acids. CDR1 is MNHEY and CDR2 is SVGAGI in the germline V gene. V was cut by 8 bases and J by 4 bases, with 12 bases left in between. The CDR3 DNA reads as TGTGCCAGCCATTTCTACAGGAATCAGCCCCAGCATTTT. It encodes CASHFYRNQPQHF.

The J gene is TRBJ2-2, the V gene TRBV5-1, with D maybe TRBD2 (6 bases). This CDR3 is 16 amino acids long. Germline CDR1 is SGHRS and CDR2 is YFSETQ. The V end lost 4 bases, the J end lost 0 bases, and 13 bases lay between the germline ends. This chain's CDR3 is CASSRGLAANTGELFF. The CDR3 bases are TGCGCCAGCAGCCGGGGGTTGGCGGCGAACACCGGGGAGCTGTTTTTT.

The chain has TRBV5-6 and TRBJ2-7; possibly TRBD1 for D (5 bases). Germline V CDR1 and CDR2: SGHDT, YYEEEE. V shed 1 base and J shed 2 bases, with 16 bases lying between them. The CDR3 runs to 16 residues. The CDR3 DNA follows: TGTGCCAGCAGCTTGTGGGCAGGGCCTACAACCTACGAGCAGTACGTC. Translation gives CASSLWAGPTTYEQYV.

This sequence joins TRBV25-1 and TRBJ1-1; possibly TRBD1 for D (6 bases). Trimming left V 4 bases short and J 1 base short, with 13 bases between. The CDR3 loop spans 15 amino acids. From germline, CDR1 is MGHDK and CDR2 SYGVNS. The CDR3, as DNA: TGTGCCAGCAGTGGTTTCGACAGGCCGAACACTGAAGCTTTCTTT. Translated, it gives CASSGFDRPNTEAFF.

This chain connects TRBV27 to TRBJ1-1, with D possibly TRBD1 on 5 matching bases. CDR1 and CDR2 from the germline V gene are MNHEY and SMNVEV (reference sequence). The CDR3 has 15 amino acids. Trimming cost V 5 bases and J 3 bases, with 16 bases left between them. The CDR3 here is CASSRNSRGYTEAFF. The CDR3 region has the DNA TGTGCCAGCAGTAGGAATTCAAGGGGTTACACTGAAGCTTTCTTT.

The gene calls are TRBV4-1 and TRBJ2-3, with 10 positions matching TRBD2. CDR1 is MGHRA, CDR2 YSYEKL, per germline. The CDR3 contains 15 residues. V lost 6 bases and J lost 6; bases outside the gene matches: 9. The CDR3: CASRHLAGVRDTQYF. CDR3 bases: TGCGCCAGCAGACACCTAGCGGGGGTCCGCGATACGCAGTATTTT.

This chain uses TRBV9 with TRBJ1-4; TRBD1 agrees at 8 bases. In germline, CDR1 is SGDLS, CDR2 YYNGEE. V shed 4 bases and J 8 bases; nucleotides not matched to a gene: 10. This CDR3 contains 15 residues. CDR3 sequence: CASSPTLDRGEKLFF. The CDR3 DNA is TGTGCCAGCAGCCCGACGCTCGACAGGGGCGAAAAACTGTTTTTT.

The V and J genes are TRBV5-1 and TRBJ1-2; weak D call: TRBD1 (6 bases). The V end was cut by 0 bases, the J end by 5 bases, with 17 bases between. Looked up from germline, CDR1 is SGHRS and CDR2 is YFSETQ. CDR3 size: 16 residues. DNA of the CDR3: TGCGCCAGCAGCTTGGGCTCGGCCCGGACAGTTTATGGCTACACCTTC. It is translated as CASSLGSARTVYGYTF.

A single count supports this clone. This chain joins TRBV24-1 and TRBJ1-1; 9 nucleotides match TRBD1. The CDR3 covers 17 residues. The V gene's germline CDR1 is KGHDR and CDR2 SFDVKD. The ends lost 1 base at V and 5 bases at J; junction bases unmatched: 10. CDR3 region: CATSDFPLTGGITEAFF. The CDR3 nucleotides read TGTGCCACCAGTGATTTTCCCCTAACAGGGGGCATAACTGAAGCTTTCTTT.

The CDR3 nucleotides read TGTGCCAGCAGTGCCCAGGGTTACACCGGGGAGCTGTTTTTT. Translation gives CASSAQGYTGELFF. The gene calls are TRBV25-1 and TRBJ2-2; perhaps TRBD1 as D (5 bases). V dropped 4 bases and J dropped 3 bases, with 9 bases sitting between them. Germline loops: CDR1 MGHDK, CDR2 SYGVNS. This CDR3 contains 14 residues.

The CDR3 coding sequence is TGTGCCAGCAGTGAGCAACTAGCGGGGGGGCACGAGACCCAGTACTTC. Amino acids: CASSEQLAGGHETQYF. The V call is TRBV2, the J call TRBJ2-5; 13 nucleotides agree with TRBD2. CDR1 is SNHLY, CDR2 FYNNEI, per germline. The V and J ends lost 3 bases and 5 bases, in that order; junction bases with no gene match: 6. The CDR3 covers 16 residues.

The chain couples TRBV19 to TRBJ2-2; TRBD1 matches at 10 bases. The V and J ends lost 3 bases and 3 bases, in that order; junction bases with no gene match: 7. The CDR3 extends over 17 amino acids. Germline assignment: CDR1 LNHDA and CDR2 SQIVND (reference sequence). CDR3 nucleotides: TGTGCCAGTAGTATCGCGGGGACAGGGGTCTACACCGGGGAGCTGTTTTTT. Translating gives CASSIAGTGVYTGELFF.

The rearrangement links TRBV30 to TRBJ1-5, with D maybe TRBD1 (5 bases). The CDR3 extends over 15 amino acids. V lost 0 bases to trimming and J lost 7 bases, with 16 bases between them. Germline V lookup: CDR1 GTSNPN, CDR2 SVGIG (reference sequence). The CDR3 is CAWSVKGMGGQPQHF. CDR3 sequence (DNA): TGTGCCTGGAGTGTAAAGGGGATGGGAGGGCAGCCCCAGCATTTT.

The rearrangement uses TRBV7-8 and TRBJ1-2; D gene unclear. The CDR3 runs 13 residues. V was clipped by 5 bases and J by 1 base, with 8 bases between them. Germline assignment: CDR1 SGHVS and CDR2 FQNEAQ. The CDR3 DNA follows: TGTGCCAGCAGCGCCAGGATTAACTATGGCTACACCTTC. Residues: CASSARINYGYTF.

The rearrangement links TRBV3-1 (or the pseudogene TRBV3-2) to TRBJ2-3; a possible D gene is TRBD2 (6 bases). With 4 bases removed from V and 3 bases from J, the gap between germline ends came to 11 bases. Germline V gene lookup returns CDR1 LGHDT and CDR2 YNNKEL (reference sequence). This CDR3 is built from 14 residues. CDR3 protein: CASSLVAGTDTQYF. CDR3 bases: TGTGCCAGCAGCCTCGTTGCGGGGACAGATACGCAGTATTTT.

V gene TRBV5-5 combines with J gene TRBJ2-7, with D maybe TRBD2 (6 bases). Per the germline V gene, CDR1 is SGHKS and CDR2 is YYEKEE (reference sequence). The CDR3 spans 13 residues. V lost 2 bases to trimming and J lost 2 bases, with 8 bases between them. The CDR3 DNA sequence: TGTGCCAGCAGCTTCCGGGGGACCTACGAGCAGTACGTC. Its protein product is CASSFRGTYEQYV.